This TCR beta chain emerged from a study of beta chain features in type 1 diabetes. General study findings and limits: Across patients, naive, central memory and Treg TCRB repertoires exhibited apparently greater similarity than was observed across healthy donors. In all four CD4+ subsets, TCRB CDR3 length was significantly, moderately reduced in type 1 diabetes.

The study reverse transcribed the entire isolated RNA, so it sequenced expressed TCRB transcripts. The repertoire was sequenced with immunoSEQ multiplex PCR; TCRdb's copy has only in-frame clones and lacks some. The sample includes about 700,000 clones, roughly an eighth of them seen just once. Germline values: CDR1 SGHTS, CDR2 YDEGEE. The CDR3 runs to 14 residues. V was cut by 0 bases and J by 7 bases, with 10 bases left in between. On this clone: The antigen remains unidentified.

Heparinised blood was drawn once per donor, averaging about 0.11 L. By way of CD45RO/CCR7/CD25/CD127/CD95/CD27, the CD4+ regulatory, stem cell-like memory, central memory and naive cells were sorted. Sequenced input: naive CD4+ T cells from blood. The sequence was obtained from a man between 18 and 29 years old with type 1 diabetes. The chain is built from TRBV5-8 and TRBJ2-2, with D perhaps matching TRBD1 (6 bases). The CDR3 loop is CASSLDRAVGELFF. The CDR3, as DNA: TGTGCCAGCAGCTTGGACAGGGCGGTCGGGGAGCTGTTTTTT.